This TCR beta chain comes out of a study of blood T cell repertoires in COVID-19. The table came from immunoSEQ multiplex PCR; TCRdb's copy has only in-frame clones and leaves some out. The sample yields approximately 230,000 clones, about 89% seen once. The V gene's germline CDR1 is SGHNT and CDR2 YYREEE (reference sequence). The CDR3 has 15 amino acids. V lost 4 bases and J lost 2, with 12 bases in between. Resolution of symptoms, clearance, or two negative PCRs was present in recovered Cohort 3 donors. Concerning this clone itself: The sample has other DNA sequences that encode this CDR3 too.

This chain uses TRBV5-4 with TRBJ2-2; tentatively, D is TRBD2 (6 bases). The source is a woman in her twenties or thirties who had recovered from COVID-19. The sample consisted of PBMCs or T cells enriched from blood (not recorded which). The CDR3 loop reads CASSLGRGNTGELFF. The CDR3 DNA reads TGTGCCAGCAGCCTGGGGCGGGGCAACACCGGGGAGCTGTTTTTT.